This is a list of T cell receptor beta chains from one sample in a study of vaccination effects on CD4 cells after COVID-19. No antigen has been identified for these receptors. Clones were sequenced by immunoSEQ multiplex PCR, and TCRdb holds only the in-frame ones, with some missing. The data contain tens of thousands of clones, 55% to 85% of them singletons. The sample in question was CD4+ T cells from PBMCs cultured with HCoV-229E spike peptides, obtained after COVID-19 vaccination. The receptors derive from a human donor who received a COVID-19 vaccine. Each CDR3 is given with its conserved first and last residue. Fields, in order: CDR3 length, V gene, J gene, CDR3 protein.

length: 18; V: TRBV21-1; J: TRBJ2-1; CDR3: CASSKTLEVQGAYNEQFF
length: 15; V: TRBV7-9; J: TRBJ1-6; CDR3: CASSPDRVDNSPLHF
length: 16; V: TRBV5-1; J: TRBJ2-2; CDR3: CASSLEPPSNTGELFF
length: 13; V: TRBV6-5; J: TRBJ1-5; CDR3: CASSRTGGQPQHF
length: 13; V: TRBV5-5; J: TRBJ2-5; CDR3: CASSLGPQETQYF
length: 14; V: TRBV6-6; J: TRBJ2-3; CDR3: CASSSGGARDTQYF
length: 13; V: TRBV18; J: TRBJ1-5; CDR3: CASSRTGSQPQHF
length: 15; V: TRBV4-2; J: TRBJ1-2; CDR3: CASSQDSSEYYGYTF
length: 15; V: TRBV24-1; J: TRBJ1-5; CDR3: CATSDGTGVGQPQHF
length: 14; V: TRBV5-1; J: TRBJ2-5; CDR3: CASSLGQGAETQYF
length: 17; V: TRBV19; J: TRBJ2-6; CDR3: CASREPVHRSGANVLTF
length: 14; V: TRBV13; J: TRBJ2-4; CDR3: CASSGGQGVDIQYF
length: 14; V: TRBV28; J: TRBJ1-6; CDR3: CASTPLTYNSPLHF
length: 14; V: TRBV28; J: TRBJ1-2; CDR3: CASSPPPTGEGYTF
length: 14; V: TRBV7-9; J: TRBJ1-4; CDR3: CATTSYGLGEKLFF
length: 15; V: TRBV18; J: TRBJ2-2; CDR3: CASSLRTDFTGELFF
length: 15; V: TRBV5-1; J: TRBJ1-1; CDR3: CASSLEPGTNTEAFF
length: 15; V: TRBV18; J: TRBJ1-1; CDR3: CASSPSGGMNTEAFF
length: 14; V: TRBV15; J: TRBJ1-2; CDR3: CATSSFVGPYGYTF
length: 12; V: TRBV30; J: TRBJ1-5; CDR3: CAWGDSHGSQHF
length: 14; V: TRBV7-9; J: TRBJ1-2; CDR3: CASSLEGTGTGYTF
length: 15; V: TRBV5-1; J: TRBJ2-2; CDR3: CASSLSWTGNGELFF
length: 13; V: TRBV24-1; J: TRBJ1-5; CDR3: CATSLAGNQPQHF
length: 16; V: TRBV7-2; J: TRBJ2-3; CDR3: CASSLMQPGSTDTQYF
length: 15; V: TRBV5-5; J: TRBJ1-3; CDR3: CASSLDPTTGNTIYF
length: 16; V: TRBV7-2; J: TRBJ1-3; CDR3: CASSLAGGGSGNTIYF
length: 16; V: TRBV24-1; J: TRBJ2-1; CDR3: CATRGDGASSYNEQFF
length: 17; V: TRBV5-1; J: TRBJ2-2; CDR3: CASSLDAGTAYTGELFF
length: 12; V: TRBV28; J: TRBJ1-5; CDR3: CASSYSNQPQHF
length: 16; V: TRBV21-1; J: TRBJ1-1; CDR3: CASSELHRTLHTEAFF
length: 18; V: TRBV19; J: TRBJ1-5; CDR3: CASSLRDRGGVGNQPQHF
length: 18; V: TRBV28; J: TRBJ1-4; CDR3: CASSTKTGSGSANEKLFF
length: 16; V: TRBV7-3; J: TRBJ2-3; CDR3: CASSPGGGGARDTQYF
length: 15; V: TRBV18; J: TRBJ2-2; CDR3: CASSPTGVDTGELFF
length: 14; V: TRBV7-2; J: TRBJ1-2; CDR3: CASSPTGGSEGYTF
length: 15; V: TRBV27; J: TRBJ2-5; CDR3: CASSFLQGARETQYF
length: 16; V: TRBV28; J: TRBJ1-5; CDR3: CASRVQGKGEGQPQHF
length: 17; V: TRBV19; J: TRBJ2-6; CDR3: CASSPGQGAWGANVLTF
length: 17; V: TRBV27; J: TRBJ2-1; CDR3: CASSTTRAGTGRDEQFF
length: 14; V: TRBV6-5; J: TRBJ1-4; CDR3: CASSSGQDNEKLFF
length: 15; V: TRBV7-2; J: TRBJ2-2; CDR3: CASSLVVGGTGELFF
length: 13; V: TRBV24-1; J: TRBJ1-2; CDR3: CATSRQGSYGYTF
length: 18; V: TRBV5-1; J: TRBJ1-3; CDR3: CASSRRPGTGPPGNTIYF
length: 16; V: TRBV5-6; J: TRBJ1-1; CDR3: CASRIGRPRLNTEAFF
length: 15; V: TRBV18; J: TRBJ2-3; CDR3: CASSPPSQGPDTQYF
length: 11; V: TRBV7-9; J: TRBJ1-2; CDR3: CASSPRDTITF
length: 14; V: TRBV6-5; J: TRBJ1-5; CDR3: CASSYSQGNQPQHF